Below, 14 T cell receptor beta chains from the same sample are listed, as sequenced in a study of blood T cell repertoires in COVID-19. TCRdb keeps only in-frame clones here, not all; method: immunoSEQ multiplex PCR. Of about 180,000 clones in the sample, over 75% were seen once. The sequencing input was peripheral blood. The source of these receptors is a human donor with active or convalescent COVID-19. The donor label of this sample is uncertain.

This rearrangement joins TRBV6-4 to TRBJ1-2; 7 nucleotides agree with TRBD1. This CDR3 is built from 13 residues. Looked up from germline, CDR1 is MRHNA and CDR2 is SNTAGT. J lost 6 bases, V lost 5 bases, and 6 bases had no gene match. CDR3 loop: CASSPTGDDGYTF. The CDR3 DNA sequence: TGTGCCAGCAGTCCCACAGGGGATGATGGCTACACCTTC.

The chain carries TRBV19 and TRBJ2-5; the match to TRBD2 covers 9 bases. CDR1 and CDR2 from the germline V gene are LNHDA and SQIVND (reference sequence). The CDR3 covers 16 residues. V was pared by 4 bases and J by 1 base, with 7 bases of the junction left unmatched. This chain's CDR3 is CASSRAAAGGQETQYF. CDR3 nucleotides: TGTGCCAGTAGTAGGGCGGCAGCGGGAGGCCAAGAGACCCAGTACTTC.

The chain joins TRBV6-2 or TRBV6-3 to TRBJ2-3, with TRBD2 identical over 8 bases. The CDR3 covers 16 residues. Trimming cost V 4 bases and J 0 bases; bases outside gene matches: 6. CDR1 is MNHEY, CDR2 SVGEGT, per germline. CDR3 sequence (DNA): TGTGCCAGCAGTTGGGGTAGCGGGACCAGCACAGATACGCAGTATTTT. This sequence encodes CASSWGSGTSTDTQYF.

V usage is TRBV19 and J usage is TRBJ2-2, with D possibly being TRBD1 (6 bases). This CDR3 is built from 13 residues. Germline V gives CDR1 LNHDA, CDR2 SQIVND (reference sequence). Trimming removed 7 bases at V and 7 bases at J, with 13 bases between. The CDR3 DNA reads as TGTGCCAGTACGCTCAGGGGTGTCGGGGAGCTGTTTTTT. Amino acid sequence: CASTLRGVGELFF. Using reference TRBV19 and TRBJ2-2 for the parts outside the CDR3, the full variable domain is DGGITQSPKYLFRKEGQNVTLSCEQNLNHDAMYWYRQDPGQGLRLIYYSQIVNDFQKGDIAEGYSVSREKKESFPLTVTSAQKNPTAFYLCASTLRGVGELFFGEGSRLTVL.

The chain joins TRBV28 to TRBJ1-2; 9 nucleotides agree with TRBD1. The V segment lost 4 bases and the J segment 3 bases; nucleotides outside the gene matches: 9. Germline V gene sequence: CDR1 MDHEN, CDR2 SYDVKM. This CDR3 comprises 16 residues. This CDR3 is CASSSPSGTGYYGYTF. The CDR3 DNA sequence: TGTGCCAGCAGTTCTCCATCCGGGACAGGGTACTATGGCTACACCTTC.

This chain links TRBV5-4 with TRBJ1-2, with D possibly being TRBD1 (5 bases). V was pared by 0 bases and J by 4 bases, with 10 bases between. This CDR3 spans 14 amino acids. Germline V gene lookup returns CDR1 SGHNT and CDR2 YYREEE (reference sequence). Written as DNA, the CDR3 is TGTGCCAGCAGCTTGGTCGACAGAGGCTATGGCTACACCTTC. It specifies CASSLVDRGYGYTF.

As DNA, the CDR3 is TGTGCCAGCAGTTACCAAGGGAGAGAGGGCGGCTACACCTTC. As protein: CASSYQGREGGYTF. The chain links TRBV6-6 to TRBJ1-2; no firm D call. Deletions cut 2 bases from V and 8 bases from J, with 15 bases between. This CDR3 has 14 amino acids. CDR1 is MNHNY and CDR2 is SVGAGI in the germline V gene (reference sequence).

The chain carries TRBV7-2 and TRBJ1-1; D not certain. The CDR3 consists of 13 residues. Deletions cut 4 bases from V and 2 bases from J, with 8 bases between. Germline V lookup: CDR1 SGHTA, CDR2 FQGNSA. The CDR3 sequence: CASSSNKNTEAFF. The CDR3 bases are TGTGCCAGCAGCTCAAACAAAAACACTGAAGCTTTCTTT.

The chain joins TRBV25-1 to TRBJ2-7; D might be TRBD1 (6 bases). V lost 8 bases and J 2 bases, leaving 19 bases between the germline ends. The germline V gene encodes CDR1 MGHDK and CDR2 SYGVNS. The CDR3 has 15 residues. The CDR3 nucleotides read TGTGCCAGCTGGGGGCCAGGGTTAGGAACCTACGAGCAGTACTTC. It translates to CASWGPGLGTYEQYF.

The chain recombines TRBV6-5 with TRBJ2-4, with D possibly matching TRBD1 (5 bases). V lost 2 bases to trimming and J lost 10 bases, with 12 bases between them. The CDR3 loop spans 13 amino acids. The germline gives CDR1 MNHEY, CDR2 SVGAGI. The CDR3 spells CASSYETKGIQYF. The CDR3 DNA follows: TGTGCCAGCAGTTACGAGACCAAGGGGATTCAGTACTTC.

This chain connects TRBV7-9 to TRBJ1-2; tentatively, D is TRBD1 (6 bases). This CDR3 region has 16 residues. V shed 1 base and J shed 5 bases, with 17 bases lying between them. In germline, CDR1 is SEHNR, CDR2 FQNEAQ (reference sequence). CDR3 DNA sequence: TGTGCCAGCAGCTTAGGAGTGGCAGGGGATAATTATGGCTACACCTTC. Translated, it gives CASSLGVAGDNYGYTF.

This clone showed up just once. V usage is TRBV18 and J usage is TRBJ1-2, with D hard to call. Germline V gene data show CDR1 as KGHSH and CDR2 as LQKENI. The V and J ends lost 6 bases and 7 bases respectively, with 9 bases between them. The CDR3 totals 11 residues. CDR3 nucleotide sequence: TGTGCCAGCTCCGGGGAGGTTGGCTACACCTTC. Its translation: CASSGEVGYTF.

The chain is built from TRBV19 and TRBJ2-1; the match to TRBD2 covers 13 bases. Trimming at V came to 9 bases and at J to 0 bases, leaving 5 bases not matched to a gene. Germline V gene data show CDR1 as LNHDA and CDR2 as SQIVND (reference sequence). There are 16 residues in the CDR3. CDR3: CASGTSGVSSYNEQFF. CDR3 in DNA: TGTGCCAGCGGGACTAGCGGGGTGAGCTCCTACAATGAGCAGTTCTTC.

The chain joins TRBV30 to TRBJ2-1, with a tentative D call TRBD2 (5 bases). In germline, CDR1 is GTSNPN, CDR2 SVGIG (reference sequence). Trimming shortened V by 2 bases and J by 9 bases, and 11 bases separated the two germline ends. The CDR3 runs to 12 residues. The CDR3 here is CAWSLAGLEQFF. CDR3 DNA: TGTGCCTGGAGTCTGGCAGGACTTGAGCAGTTCTTC. Based on the CDR3 plus reference TRBV30 and TRBJ2-1, the full variable domain is SQTIHQWPATLVQPVGSPLSLECTVEGTSNPNLYWYRQAAGRGLQLLFYSVGIGQISSEVPQNLSASRPQDRQFILSSKKLLLSDSGFYLCAWSLAGLEQFFGPGTRLTVL.